One and the same sample provided the 24 T cell receptor beta chains below, sequenced in a study of CD8 T cells in ankylosing spondylitis. Findings and limits, study-wide: A TCR beta motif of under ten highly homologous variants appeared characteristic of ankylosing spondylitis blood.

Via MiXCR, TCRdb re-called the 5' RACE reads, giving one row per CDR3 protein. The sample yields more than 600,000 distinct CDR3 sequences, 15% to 20% seen once. These TCRs are of unknown antigen specificity. The sample comprised blood, either unsorted or a sorted T cell fraction (not recorded which). These receptors came from a male donor with ankylosing spondylitis.

The rearrangement links TRBV11-2 to TRBJ2-1; no definite D call. Germline values: CDR1 SGHAT, CDR2 FQNNGV. CDR3 length equals 15 residues. V lost 2 bases and J 9 bases, leaving 17 bases between the germline ends. The CDR3 sequence: CASSLISYLNSEQFF. The CDR3 DNA is TGTGCCAGCAGCTTAATTTCCTATCTGAACAGTGAGCAGTTCTTC.

This clonotype was seen once. This chain connects TRBV11-2 to TRBJ1-5; D might be TRBD1 (6 bases). The germline CDR1 and CDR2 sequences are SGHAT and FQNNGV. The CDR3 length is 13 residues. Trimming shortened V by 5 bases and J by 8 bases, and 13 bases separated the two germline ends. CDR3 loop: CASSTQGFKPQHF. CDR3 sequence (DNA): TGTGCCAGCAGCACTCAGGGGTTTAAGCCCCAGCATTTT.

This clonotype was counted a few times. The chain combines TRBV30 with TRBJ1-1; a possible D gene is TRBD1 (5 bases). Germline lookup yields CDR1 GTSNPN and CDR2 SVGIG (reference sequence). The CDR3 is made up of 17 amino acids. Trimming left V 5 bases short and J 2 bases short, with 24 bases between. CDR3 loop: CAWGRLFSDTSNTEAFF. The CDR3 DNA reads TGTGCCTGGGGCCGACTTTTTTCGGACACCTCAAACACTGAAGCTTTCTTT.

The chain links TRBV19 to TRBJ1-1, with D perhaps TRBD1 (5 bases). The V end was cut by 0 bases, the J end by 6 bases, with 23 bases between. This CDR3 is built from 18 residues. The germline gives CDR1 LNHDA, CDR2 SQIVND (reference sequence). CDR3 region: CASSIDGEGPPGTAEAFF. CDR3 DNA: TGTGCCAGTAGTATAGATGGGGAAGGCCCCCCTGGGACGGCTGAAGCTTTCTTT.

This clonotype was found a few times. The chain couples TRBV10-3 to TRBJ2-1, with 13 bases that match TRBD2. Germline V gene sequence: CDR1 ENHRY, CDR2 SYGVKD. This CDR3 region has 19 residues. Trimming removed 0 bases from V and 0 bases from J; junction bases left unmatched: 5. The CDR3 DNA reads TGTGCCATCAGTGAGTCGCTTACTAGCGGGAGGGCCTCCTACAATGAGCAGTTCTTC. Translating it yields CAISESLTSGRASYNEQFF.

This clonotype showed up just a few times. The chain carries TRBV12-3 or TRBV12-4 and TRBJ1-4; D is undetermined. CDR3 length equals 11 residues. The ends were cut back, 3 bases at V and 8 bases at J, with 4 bases in the middle. CDR3 DNA: TGTGCCAGCAGTTTTCACGAAAAACTGTTTTTT. It translates to CASSFHEKLFF.

This clonotype has only a few counts. The chain couples TRBV20-1 to TRBJ1-5, with TRBD1 as a possible D gene (5 bases). CDR1 is DFQATT and CDR2 is SNEGSKA in the germline V gene (reference sequence). V lost 0 bases to trimming and J lost 3 bases, with 12 bases between them. This CDR3 region has 15 residues. This chain's CDR3 is CSARDREGVNQPQHF. The CDR3 coding sequence is TGCAGTGCTAGAGATAGGGAAGGGGTCAATCAGCCCCAGCATTTT.

The genes are TRBV10-3 and TRBJ1-2, with 9 bases aligning to TRBD1. The germline CDR1 and CDR2 sequences are ENHRY and SYGVKD. The CDR3 contains 14 residues. Trimming cost V 5 bases and J 5 bases; bases outside gene matches: 6. The CDR3 nucleotides are TGTGCCATCAGTCGGACAGGGGATATTTATGGCTACACCTTC. Protein sequence: CAISRTGDIYGYTF.

The chain combines TRBV28 with TRBJ2-7; 8 nucleotides line up with TRBD2. The CDR3 has 15 residues. Germline V gene data show CDR1 as MDHEN and CDR2 as SYDVKM. Trimming removed 6 bases from V and 4 bases from J; junction bases left unmatched: 11. CDR3 sequence reads: CASSQAWREVYEQYF. CDR3 sequence (DNA): TGTGCCAGCAGCCAGGCGTGGCGGGAGGTTTACGAGCAGTACTTC. Combining the CDR3 with reference TRBV28 and TRBJ2-7 gives the whole variable domain DVKVTQSSRYLVKRTGEKVFLECVQDMDHENMFWYRQDPGLGLRLIYFSYDVKMKEKGDIPEGYSVSREKKERFSLILESASTNQTSMYLCASSQAWREVYEQYFGPGTRLTVT.

This clonotype has just a few counts. The genes are TRBV7-9 and TRBJ2-1; D might be TRBD2 (6 bases). Germline assignment: CDR1 SEHNR and CDR2 FQNEAQ (reference sequence). Between the trimmed V and J ends, which lost 1 base and 4 bases, there was a span of 14 bases. This CDR3 has 16 amino acids. The CDR3 coding sequence is TGTGCCAGCAGCTTAGTTGGTGAGACTAGGTACAATGAGCAGTTCTTC. It translates to CASSLVGETRYNEQFF.

The chain joins TRBV19 to TRBJ1-1; the D gene is possibly TRBD1 (5 bases). Germline CDR1 LNHDA, CDR2 SQIVND (reference sequence). The CDR3 runs 16 residues. V was shortened by 4 bases and J by 1 base, with 16 bases between the two germline ends. DNA of the CDR3: TGTGCCAGTAGTACACCAACGGGACGCCCGAACACTGAAGCTTTCTTT. Translating it yields CASSTPTGRPNTEAFF.

This clonotype has more than one count but fewer than ten. V is TRBV5-1 and J is TRBJ2-5; no definite D call. Germline lookup yields CDR1 SGHRS and CDR2 YFSETQ. V shed 0 bases and J shed 0 bases, with 9 bases lying between them. The CDR3 runs 15 residues. In nucleotides, the CDR3 is TGCGCCAGCAGCTTGGAGGAGTCCGACCAAGAGACCCAGTACTTC. This gives the protein CASSLEESDQETQYF.

This clonotype was seen more than once but under ten times. V and J are TRBV5-1 and TRBJ2-1; D is perhaps TRBD2 (6 bases). V was clipped by 2 bases and J by 8 bases, with 17 bases between them. This CDR3 is built from 15 residues. Looked up from germline, CDR1 is SGHRS and CDR2 is YFSETQ. The CDR3: CASSLLDYVLHEQFF. The CDR3 nucleotides read TGCGCCAGCAGCTTACTGGACTATGTATTGCATGAGCAGTTCTTC.

There are a few counts of this clonotype. This sequence joins TRBV4-1 and TRBJ2-7; D possibly corresponds to TRBD1 (6 bases). Trimming shortened V by 1 base and J by 3 bases, and 13 bases separated the two germline ends. The CDR3 contains 15 residues. Germline V lookup: CDR1 MGHRA, CDR2 YSYEKL. The CDR3 protein is CASSQGQAGNYEQYF. For the CDR3, the DNA is TGCGCCAGCAGCCAAGGACAGGCAGGGAACTACGAGCAGTACTTC.

The sample holds a few counts of this clonotype. The rearrangement links TRBV12-3 or TRBV12-4 to TRBJ2-2, with D perhaps TRBD1 or TRBD2 (5 bases each). Trimming cost V 4 bases and J 5 bases, with 11 bases left between them. This CDR3 is built from 14 residues. CDR3 amino acids: CASSSGHGTGELFF. In nucleotides, the CDR3 is TGTGCCAGCAGTTCGGGGCATGGGACCGGGGAGCTGTTTTTT.

The V call is TRBV11-3, the J call TRBJ2-5; 9 bases are shared with TRBD1. The CDR3 is 14 residues long. Germline CDR1 reads SGHNT; CDR2 reads YENEEA. V lost 6 bases, J lost 6 bases, and 8 bases stayed unmatched. The chain's CDR3 is CASSPATGGQTQYF. The CDR3 DNA follows: TGTGCCAGCAGTCCTGCGACAGGGGGTCAGACCCAGTACTTC.

There are a few counts of this clonotype. This chain links TRBV25-1 with TRBJ2-7, with 9 bases lining up with TRBD2. This CDR3 has 11 amino acids. CDR1 is MGHDK and CDR2 is SYGVNS in the germline V gene. The CDR3 reads CASSALAGYSV. The CDR3 nucleotides are TGTGCCAGCAGTGCACTAGCGGGTTATAGTGTT.

This clonotype was detected only a few times. The gene calls are TRBV25-1 and TRBJ2-5, with 7 bases identical to TRBD1. The CDR3 runs 16 residues. Germline values: CDR1 MGHDK, CDR2 SYGVNS. V was pared by 3 bases and J by 3 bases, with 10 bases of the junction left unmatched. This CDR3 is CASSEPPSTGKETQYF. As DNA, the CDR3 is TGTGCCAGCAGTGAGCCCCCCTCGACAGGGAAAGAGACCCAGTACTTC.

This clonotype was recorded many times. This chain joins TRBV29-1 and TRBJ1-1; 10 nucleotides match TRBD1. Germline CDR1 and CDR2: SQVTM and ANQGSEA. The junction had 4 bases not matched to a gene; V was cut back by 6 bases and J by 3 bases. The CDR3 is 13 residues long. The CDR3 region has the DNA TGCAGCGTCTGGGACAGGGGTTACACTGAAGCTTTCTTT. Its protein product is CSVWDRGYTEAFF.

The table lists this clonotype with many counts. The chain combines TRBV5-1 with TRBJ1-1; D remains ambiguous. V was cut by 4 bases and J by 6 bases, with 31 bases left in between. This CDR3 comprises 19 residues. Per germline, CDR1 SGHRS and CDR2 YFSETQ. For the CDR3, the DNA is TGCGCCAGCAGCCCAAAGACAAAGGAACTACGCGGTCCCGGCGCTGAAGCTTTCTTT. Protein product: CASSPKTKELRGPGAEAFF.

This clonotype was seen a handful of times. The chain joins TRBV6-4 to TRBJ2-1; the D gene is possibly TRBD2 (6 bases). The germline V and J ends were trimmed by 0 bases and 5 bases, with 11 bases remaining between them. Germline-derived CDR1 and CDR2 are MRHNA and SNTAGT. The CDR3 length is 15 residues. CDR3 bases: TGTGCCAGCAGTGACTCTGGCGGGGTGAACAATGAGCAGTTCTTC. Protein: CASSDSGGVNNEQFF.

The V call is TRBV29-1, the J call TRBJ2-3; 8 bases are a match to TRBD1. Germline CDR1 reads SQVTM; CDR2 reads ANQGSEA. V lost 6 bases to trimming and J lost 10 bases; unmatched junction nucleotides: 9. CDR3 length: 12 amino acids. The CDR3 loop reads CSVGGQDGSQYF. Here the CDR3 DNA reads TGCAGCGTGGGGGGACAGGACGGGTCGCAGTATTTT.

The rearrangement links TRBV3-1 to TRBJ2-1, with D unclear. The CDR3 runs 16 residues. Germline V CDR1 and CDR2: LGHDT, YNNKEL (reference sequence). V was clipped by 4 bases and J by 5 bases, with 18 bases between them. CDR3 region: CASSPPIGPPNNEQFF. The CDR3 DNA reads as TGTGCCAGCAGCCCACCTATAGGACCACCCAACAATGAGCAGTTCTTC.

This clonotype came up a few times. J is TRBJ2-3 and V is TRBV4-1, with D uncertain. The CDR3 loop spans 14 amino acids. CDR1 is MGHRA, CDR2 YSYEKL, per germline. Trimming removed 4 bases at V and 1 base at J, with 9 bases between. The CDR3 spells CASSPWSGTDTQYF. CDR3 coding DNA: TGCGCCAGCAGCCCATGGAGCGGCACAGATACGCAGTATTTT.